This TCR beta chain was identified in a study of shared clonotypes between healthy human individuals. Method: immunoSEQ multiplex PCR; TCRdb's copy keeps in-frame clones and lacks some. The sample lists about 2.1 million clones, approximately 94% occurring once. The germline V and J ends were trimmed by 2 bases and 6 bases, with 9 bases remaining between them. The germline V gene has CDR1 MNHNS and CDR2 SASEGT. This CDR3 is built from 13 residues. CD45RO-negative, CCR7-selected cells formed the naive CD8 fraction, which excluded terminally differentiated effector memory CD45RA+ cells. Every donor was a Caucasian adult from Nashville, Tennessee. This clone has only one observation. What it binds is not known. General study points: The donor pool, a small one, limited the genetic and exposure-history diversity represented.

The sequencing sample was made of naive CD8+ T cells from PBMCs. This TCR came from a man aged 18 to 35 in good health. Some clones in this sample may be carry-over from other donors' samples. J is TRBJ2-3 and V is TRBV6-1; D uncertain. In nucleotides, the CDR3 is TGTGCCAGCAGTGAACAGCTTAGGGATACGCAGTATTTT. Residues: CASSEQLRDTQYF.